Shown below are 3 T cell receptor beta chains from a single sample sequenced in a study of blood T cell repertoires in COVID-19. Measured with immunoSEQ multiplex PCR; TCRdb has only the in-frame clones, and not every one. This table has around 620,000 clones, about nine tenths appearing once. The source material was peripheral blood. The source is a woman between 18 and 30 years old with acute or convalescent COVID-19.

J is TRBJ1-6 and V is TRBV4-3, with D hard to call. Germline V CDR1 and CDR2: LGHNA, YSLEER. The V gene lost 1 base and the J gene lost 6 bases, with 10 bases spanning the gap. The CDR3 is made up of 15 amino acids. The CDR3 sequence: CASSQVMAANSPLHF. In DNA form, the CDR3 reads TGCGCCAGCAGCCAAGTTATGGCCGCTAATTCACCCCTCCACTTT.

V usage is TRBV30 and J usage is TRBJ1-4, with 8 nucleotides matching TRBD1. This CDR3 has 16 residues. After removal of 2 bases from V and 4 bases from J, the junction contained 9 bases not matched to a gene. CDR1 and CDR2 (germline): GTSNPN, SVGIG (reference sequence). The CDR3 nucleotides are TGTGCCTGGAGTAGGAACGCGGGACAGGTTAATGAAAAACTGTTTTTT. Protein sequence: CAWSRNAGQVNEKLFF.

The chain links TRBV19 to TRBJ1-5; TRBD1 agrees at 9 bases. Germline trimming cut 6 bases from V and 3 bases from J; bases unmatched to any gene: 12. The CDR3 runs to 17 residues. Germline CDR1 reads LNHDA; CDR2 reads SQIVND (reference sequence). The CDR3 sequence: CASSLAGTGRANQPQHF. The CDR3 DNA is TGTGCCAGTAGCCTCGCGGGGACAGGGCGGGCCAATCAGCCCCAGCATTTT.